Following are 6 T cell receptor beta chains from one sample sequenced in a study of blood T cell repertoires in COVID-19. Repertoires were generated with immunoSEQ multiplex PCR, while TCRdb's copy carries only in-frame clones and drops some. The sample lists about 300,000 clones, 86% occurring once. Material for sequencing was peripheral blood. These receptors came from a woman between 50 and 59 years old with acute or convalescent COVID-19.

V usage is TRBV7-9 and J usage is TRBJ2-5; maybe TRBD1 (6 bases). Trimming stripped 5 bases from V and 1 base from J, with 14 bases between. CDR3 length: 15 amino acids. CDR1 is SEHNR, CDR2 FQNEAQ, per germline (reference sequence). Here the CDR3 reads CASSAGTTFQETQYF. The CDR3 bases are TGTGCCAGCAGCGCCGGGACAACCTTCCAAGAGACCCAGTACTTC.

This rearrangement joins TRBV19 to TRBJ1-5, with 11 bases aligning to TRBD1. The germline V gene has CDR1 LNHDA and CDR2 SQIVND (reference sequence). The CDR3 is 16 residues long. V lost 0 bases to trimming and J lost 7 bases; unmatched junction nucleotides: 5. CDR3 amino acids: CASSIDTGTGGQPQHF. The CDR3 nucleotides read TGTGCCAGTAGTATAGACACCGGGACAGGGGGACAGCCCCAGCATTTT.

V is TRBV7-2 and J is TRBJ2-2; 9 bases map to TRBD2. The CDR3 runs 15 residues. CDR1 SGHTA and CDR2 FQGNSA come from the germline V gene. V gave up 6 bases and J gave up 4 bases; unmatched junction bases: 6. CDR3 in DNA: TGTGCCAGCAGAACAAGGACTAGCGTCACCGGGGAGCTGTTTTTT. It is translated as CASRTRTSVTGELFF.

This clone has only one observation. One end of the junction varies from germline; a read error may be responsible. The genes are TRBV18 and TRBJ2-1; 7 bases are a match to TRBD2. This CDR3 is built from 18 residues. Germline V gene sequence: CDR1 KGHSH, CDR2 LQKENI. The CDR3 loop is CVSSPPLNLGLVGGEQFF. The CDR3 DNA follows: TGTGTCAGCTCACCACCGCTTAACTTAGGACTAGTCGGGGGTGAGCAGTTCTTC.

This clone was seen a few times. The rearrangement uses TRBV6-5 and TRBJ2-2; 11 nucleotides match TRBD1. This CDR3 has 16 amino acids. Germline V gene data show CDR1 as MNHEY and CDR2 as SVGAGI. J lost 5 bases, V lost 4 bases, and 6 bases had no gene match. CDR3 sequence: CASSLGTGGQTGELFF. The CDR3 DNA reads as TGTGCCAGCAGTTTGGGGACAGGGGGACAAACCGGGGAGCTGTTTTTT.

This clone was counted a few times. This rearrangement joins TRBV18 to TRBJ2-2, with 10 bases identical to TRBD2. Germline V gene lookup returns CDR1 KGHSH and CDR2 LQKENI. V shed 1 base, J shed 7 bases, and the junction held 6 bases outside the gene matches. The CDR3 has 16 residues. Here the CDR3 reads CASSPRLAGADGELFF. In nucleotides, the CDR3 is TGTGCCAGCTCACCACGGCTAGCGGGAGCGGACGGGGAGCTGTTTTTT.